A single sample is the source of the 19 T cell receptor beta chains below, sequenced in a study of blood T cell repertoires in COVID-19. The protocol was immunoSEQ multiplex PCR, while the TCRdb copy is restricted to in-frame clones and leaves out a portion. Here the sample spans approximately 150,000 clones, approximately 89% being singletons. The sequenced sample consisted of peripheral blood. The receptors were gathered from a man in his fifties or sixties with active or convalescent COVID-19.

This clone was seen a single time. The gene calls are TRBV25-1 and TRBJ2-5, with 14 bases aligning to TRBD2. CDR1 MGHDK and CDR2 SYGVNS come from the germline V gene. The CDR3 consists of 16 residues. J lost 5 bases, V lost 4 bases, and 6 bases had no gene match. The CDR3 coding sequence is TGTGCCAGCAGTGCAGGGACTAGCGGGAGAGGGGAGACCCAGTACTTC. Translated, it gives CASSAGTSGRGETQYF.

This clone came up once. V usage is TRBV3-1 (or the pseudogene TRBV3-2) and J usage is TRBJ2-1; TRBD2 agrees at 10 bases. Germline V gives CDR1 LGHDT, CDR2 YNNKEL (reference sequence). Germline trimming cut 5 bases from V and 13 bases from J; bases unmatched to any gene: 14. This CDR3 has 15 amino acids. The CDR3 DNA reads as TGTGCCAGCAGCATCCATGGTGCACTAGCGGGACTCCAGTTCTTC. This sequence encodes CASSIHGALAGLQFF.

The chain joins TRBV28 to TRBJ2-7; no reliable D call. V was shortened by 6 bases and J by 5 bases, with 11 bases between the two germline ends. CDR1 and CDR2 from the germline V gene are MDHEN and SYDVKM. The CDR3 is 12 amino acids. The CDR3 loop reads CASSQVPNEQYF. For the CDR3, the DNA is TGTGCCAGCAGCCAAGTCCCTAACGAGCAGTACTTC.

The chain couples TRBV9 to TRBJ2-3; 14 bases align to TRBD2. The J segment lost 0 bases and the V segment lost 4 bases, leaving 10 bases of the junction unmatched. CDR3 length equals 19 residues. Germline loops: CDR1 SGDLS, CDR2 YYNGEE. The CDR3 DNA reads TGTGCCAGCAGCCGGACTAGCGGGAGGCCCCGATCTAGCACAGATACGCAGTATTTT. Its protein is CASSRTSGRPRSSTDTQYF.

This chain uses TRBV28 with TRBJ1-1; D is unresolved. The CDR3 totals 15 residues. Trimming took off 3 bases at V and 3 bases at J, with 14 bases between the two ends. Germline V gene lookup returns CDR1 MDHEN and CDR2 SYDVKM. The CDR3 is CASSLRAYRDTEAFF. DNA for the CDR3: TGTGCCAGCAGTTTGAGGGCTTACAGAGACACTGAAGCTTTCTTT.

The rearrangement links TRBV30 to TRBJ2-7; no clear D. The CDR3 consists of 11 residues. V lost 1 base and J lost 7, with 8 bases in between. Germline CDR1 GTSNPN, CDR2 SVGIG (reference sequence). CDR3 coding DNA: TGTGCCTGGAGTGGGGCGAGAGAGCAGTACTTC. This gives the protein CAWSGAREQYF.

This chain connects TRBV28 to TRBJ2-1; D perhaps matches TRBD2 (8 bases). V lost 5 bases and J lost 8, with 22 bases in between. Germline V lookup: CDR1 MDHEN, CDR2 SYDVKM. The CDR3 is 16 amino acids. CDR3 sequence reads: CASSLQGGGRTYEQFF. DNA for the CDR3: TGTGCCAGCAGTCTACAAGGGGGCGGGAGGACGTATGAGCAGTTCTTC.

V and J are TRBV19 and TRBJ2-2; maybe TRBD2 (6 bases). Germline assignment: CDR1 LNHDA and CDR2 SQIVND (reference sequence). This CDR3 has 15 residues. V was clipped by 3 bases and J by 4 bases, with 12 bases between them. The CDR3 nucleotides are TGTGCCAGTAGTATGGAGCGGGCCTTCACCGGGGAGCTGTTTTTT. This translates into CASSMERAFTGELFF.

A single count supports this clone. This chain joins TRBV6-5 and TRBJ2-2; TRBD2 aligns across 13 bases. Unmatched junction bases numbered 5, after V lost 6 bases and J lost 7 bases. Germline V CDR1 and CDR2: MNHEY, SVGAGI. The CDR3 is 15 amino acids. For the CDR3, the DNA is TGTGCCAGCAGCCGACTAGCGGGAGGTATCGGGGAGCTGTTTTTT. Protein: CASSRLAGGIGELFF.

A few counts support this clone. Written as DNA, the CDR3 is TGTGCCAGCAGTAGGGGGACAGGGGGCAATCAGCCCCAGCATTTT. This codes for CASSRGTGGNQPQHF. The chain carries TRBV27 and TRBJ1-5; 10 nucleotides match TRBD1. CDR3 size: 15 residues. Trimming at V came to 5 bases and at J to 2 bases, leaving 3 bases not matched to a gene. Germline lookup yields CDR1 MNHEY and CDR2 SMNVEV (reference sequence).

The genes are TRBV2 and TRBJ1-5; 10 bases match TRBD1. There are 15 residues in the CDR3. V lost 6 bases, J lost 6 bases, and 8 bases stayed unmatched. Germline V gene sequence: CDR1 SNHLY, CDR2 FYNNEI. CDR3 region: CASSPDRGHGQPQHF. CDR3 nucleotides: TGTGCCAGCAGCCCTGACAGGGGGCATGGTCAGCCCCAGCATTTT.

The V and J genes are TRBV19 and TRBJ1-2, with TRBD1 identical over 10 bases. V lost 5 bases, J lost 4 bases, and 13 bases stayed unmatched. The germline V gene encodes CDR1 LNHDA and CDR2 SQIVND (reference sequence). This CDR3 comprises 17 residues. The CDR3 spells CASSVRDRGLTGYGYTF. The DNA of the CDR3 is TGTGCCAGTAGTGTCCGGGACAGGGGTTTAACGGGCTATGGCTACACCTTC.

The genes are TRBV27 and TRBJ1-2; D gene unclear. The CDR3 contains 14 residues. The V end lost 0 bases, the J end lost 4 bases, and 9 bases lay between the germline ends. CDR1 and CDR2 from the germline V gene are MNHEY and SMNVEV (reference sequence). CDR3 nucleotides: TGTGCCAGCAGTTTATCCCCCACAATCTATGGCTACACCTTC. This sequence encodes CASSLSPTIYGYTF.

The V and J genes are TRBV12-3 or TRBV12-4 and TRBJ1-5; D is perhaps TRBD1 (6 bases). The V end lost 1 base, the J end lost 5 bases, and 6 bases lay between the germline ends. CDR3 length equals 13 residues. CDR3 bases: TGTGCCAGCAGTTTAGGGGGGCATCAGCCCCAGCATTTT. Its protein is CASSLGGHQPQHF.

This clone occurred once. The J gene is TRBJ2-2, the V gene TRBV7-3; D is unclear. CDR1 is SGHTA, CDR2 FQGTGA, per germline. This CDR3 is 15 amino acids long. V was trimmed by 0 bases and J by 1 base, leaving 6 bases between them. The CDR3 loop is CASSLTARNTGELFF. CDR3 nucleotides: TGTGCCAGCAGCTTAACGGCACGGAACACCGGGGAGCTGTTTTTT.

The chain is built from TRBV9 and TRBJ1-1; tentatively, D is TRBD1 (5 bases). The V gene's germline CDR1 is SGDLS and CDR2 YYNGEE. The length of the CDR3 is 15 residues. The ends were cut back, 0 bases at V and 3 bases at J, with 12 bases in the middle. CDR3 bases: TGTGCCAGCAGCGTAGAGACAGTCGGATACACTGAAGCTTTCTTT. Residues: CASSVETVGYTEAFF.

This chain uses TRBV19 with TRBJ2-5; D might be TRBD1 (7 bases). This CDR3 is built from 15 residues. Looked up from germline, CDR1 is LNHDA and CDR2 is SQIVND (reference sequence). Trimming pared 5 bases from V and 2 bases from J, leaving 15 bases between. CDR3 sequence reads: CASSEPRGVQETQYF. The CDR3 DNA reads TGTGCCAGTAGTGAACCCAGGGGGGTTCAAGAGACCCAGTACTTC.

V and J are TRBV28 and TRBJ2-7, with TRBD1 matching over 10 bases. Germline values: CDR1 MDHEN, CDR2 SYDVKM. The CDR3 runs 16 residues. V trimming: 5 bases; J trimming: 1 base; junction bases outside the gene matches: 8. In DNA form, the CDR3 reads TGTGCCAGCAGTCCCCGGGACAGGGGTGCTTCCTACGAGCAGTACTTC. Protein: CASSPRDRGASYEQYF.

This chain's CDR3 is CASSLGQLYNEQFF. As DNA, the CDR3 is TGCGCCAGCAGCTTGGGACAGCTCTACAATGAGCAGTTCTTC. The rearrangement joins TRBV5-1 to TRBJ2-1; possible D gene TRBD1, 5 bases. The CDR3 is made up of 14 amino acids. Between the trimmed V and J ends, which lost 0 bases and 3 bases, there was a span of 7 bases. Germline assignment: CDR1 SGHRS and CDR2 YFSETQ.